This T cell receptor (beta chain) was retrieved from a study of cytomegalovirus exposure and HLA in healthy donors. Notes on the study in general: The tendency of first-cohort TCR clusters to co-occur in the roughly 130 validation repertoires was the finding of a later analysis. Some TCR beta chains (about 180 of them) were listed as cytomegalovirus-associated. Some public TCRs appeared in many individuals, while most sequences were rare.

Repertoires were generated with immunoSEQ multiplex PCR, while TCRdb's copy carries only in-frame clones and drops some. The sample has around 90,000 clones, 84% seen once. The donors were part of the approximately 120-subject validation cohort, which stood apart from the roughly 700-subject first cohort. As concerns this clone: Its specificity is not known.

This CDR3 is built from 23 residues. Per germline, CDR1 ENHRY and CDR2 SYGVKD. V lost 3 bases and J lost 0; bases outside the gene matches: 20. The chain combines TRBV10-3 with TRBJ2-4; 13 bases are a match to TRBD2. Sequencing was performed on PBMCs. The TCR was taken from a woman in her late teens or twenties in good health and CMV-seropositive. This CDR3 is CAISDLLWTSGGRLPLAKNIQYF. CDR3 DNA sequence: TGTGCCATCAGTGATTTATTGTGGACTAGCGGGGGCCGCTTACCTTTAGCCAAAAACATTCAGTACTTC.